Sequencing of this T cell receptor beta chain was carried out in a study of blood T cell repertoires in COVID-19. The overall study: Sample material is recorded as cDNA or gDNA derived from T cells, B-cell-depleted T cells, or PBMCs.

Residents of approximately 25 US areas, aged about 18 to 95 years, made up the participants. In assigning cohorts, the study relied on participant-reported clinical history. The CDR3 is made up of 19 amino acids. Germline trimming cut 3 bases from V and 8 bases from J; bases unmatched to any gene: 20. CDR1 and CDR2 from the germline V gene are LGHDT and YNNKEL (reference sequence). Generated by immunoSEQ multiplex PCR, the TCRdb table keeps only in-frame clones and is missing some. The sample has around 170,000 clones, roughly 80% seen once; the top ten hold around 15%. The chain links TRBV3-1 (or the pseudogene TRBV3-2) to TRBJ2-1; TRBD2 aligns across 9 bases. The sequenced sample consisted of PBMCs or T cells enriched from blood (not recorded which). The sequence came from a man aged 60-69 years who had been exposed to COVID-19. Here the CDR3 reads CASSQDSYPGSGSLDEQFF. In nucleotides, the CDR3 is TGTGCCAGCAGCCAGGATTCGTACCCGGGTAGCGGGAGTTTAGATGAGCAGTTCTTC.